The next 30 T cell receptor beta chains were all read from a single sample in a study of blood T cell repertoires in COVID-19. Measured with immunoSEQ multiplex PCR; TCRdb has only the in-frame clones, and not every one. The table shows some 310,000 clones, with around 86% occurring only once. The specimen sequenced was peripheral blood. The receptors here all came from a man aged 45 to 65 with active or convalescent COVID-19.

The rearrangement links TRBV10-3 to TRBJ2-5; D remains unclear. V was cut by 9 bases and J by 2 bases, with 13 bases left in between. Germline lookup yields CDR1 ENHRY and CDR2 SYGVKD. This CDR3 has 13 amino acids. The CDR3 DNA reads TGTGCCATACCCCCCAACACGCAAGAGACCCAGTACTTC. Translating it yields CAIPPNTQETQYF.

V usage is TRBV28 and J usage is TRBJ1-2, with a tentative D call TRBD1 (6 bases). Germline V gene data show CDR1 as MDHEN and CDR2 as SYDVKM. Deletions cut 7 bases from V and 4 bases from J, with 25 bases between. CDR3 length: 17 amino acids. CDR3 in DNA: TGTGCCAGCACCTTTGACCCGGAAACAGGGAAGCTCTATGGCTACACCTTC. It codes for CASTFDPETGKLYGYTF.

This clone was seen once. The rearrangement joins TRBV30 to TRBJ1-6; TRBD1 might be the D (5 bases). V lost 3 bases, J lost 9 bases, and 21 bases lay in between. The CDR3 extends over 16 amino acids. Per the germline V gene, CDR1 is GTSNPN and CDR2 is SVGIG (reference sequence). The CDR3 DNA reads as TGTGCCTGGAGGTTGGGCGGACGCCTCGGGGGTTCACCCCTCCACTTT. Protein product: CAWRLGGRLGGSPLHF.

The chain carries TRBV9 and TRBJ2-2; possible D gene TRBD2, 7 bases. Germline CDR1 reads SGDLS; CDR2 reads YYNGEE. CDR3 size: 17 residues. The V end was cut by 5 bases, the J end by 6 bases, with 23 bases between. The CDR3 loop is CASSEGPFGGGPGELFF. CDR3 sequence (DNA): TGTGCCAGCAGTGAGGGGCCCTTTGGCGGGGGCCCCGGGGAGCTGTTTTTT.

The V and J genes are TRBV3-1 (or the pseudogene TRBV3-2) and TRBJ2-2; D perhaps matches TRBD1 (5 bases). Germline CDR1 is LGHDT and CDR2 is YNNKEL (reference sequence). V dropped 4 bases and J dropped 5 bases, with 8 bases sitting between them. The CDR3 consists of 13 residues. CDR3 sequence (DNA): TGTGCCAGCAGCCGCAAGGGGACCGGGGAGCTGTTTTTT. Translation: CASSRKGTGELFF.

CDR3 protein: CASSQGPGGKNIQYF. The CDR3 region has the DNA TGCGCCAGCAGCCAAGGCCCCGGGGGGAAAAACATTCAGTACTTC. The V and J genes are TRBV4-3 and TRBJ2-4; 7 bases fit TRBD2. V trimming: 1 base; J trimming: 4 bases; junction bases outside the gene matches: 4. Germline loops: CDR1 LGHNA, CDR2 YSLEER. The CDR3 consists of 15 residues.

V gene TRBV5-1 combines with J gene TRBJ1-2; 7 bases are a match to TRBD1. J lost 6 bases, V lost 5 bases, and 7 bases had no gene match. The CDR3 runs to 13 residues. Germline lookup yields CDR1 SGHRS and CDR2 YFSETQ. Written as DNA, the CDR3 is TGCGCCAGCAGTCAGAGACAGGGTGATGGCTACACCTTC. This encodes CASSQRQGDGYTF.

The chain employs TRBV6-5 and TRBJ1-1; D is undetermined. Germline V gene data show CDR1 as MNHEY and CDR2 as SVGAGI. There are 12 residues in the CDR3. Trimming pared 6 bases from V and 8 bases from J, leaving 13 bases between. CDR3 sequence (DNA): TGTGCCAGCAGCCACAGAACACAGGAAGCTTTCTTT. Its protein is CASSHRTQEAFF.

This sequence joins TRBV7-9 and TRBJ1-4, with TRBD1 as a possible D gene (5 bases). This CDR3 is built from 13 residues. Germline V lookup: CDR1 SEHNR, CDR2 FQNEAQ (reference sequence). V lost 6 bases, J lost 4 bases, and 9 bases lay in between. The CDR3 sequence is CASSQDSNEKLFF. In DNA form, the CDR3 reads TGTGCCAGCAGTCAAGACAGTAATGAAAAACTGTTTTTT.

This chain links TRBV28 with TRBJ2-7; D might be TRBD1 (5 bases). Germline V gene sequence: CDR1 MDHEN, CDR2 SYDVKM. The CDR3 has 12 residues. Trimming took 8 bases from V and 3 from J, leaving 11 bases between them. The CDR3 DNA reads TGTGCCAGCTCCCAGGGTCTCTACGAGCAGTACTTC. Translation: CASSQGLYEQYF.

The chain carries TRBV7-6 and TRBJ1-6; TRBD1 might be the D (6 bases). V dropped 5 bases and J dropped 7 bases, with 15 bases sitting between them. CDR3 length: 15 amino acids. In germline, CDR1 is SGHVS, CDR2 FNYEAQ. The CDR3 DNA sequence: TGTGCCAGCAGCCTCCGGACAGCCGACAATTCACCCCTCCACTTT. This translates into CASSLRTADNSPLHF.

The table lists this clone with a count of one. The V gene is TRBV28, the J gene TRBJ2-1; 13 bases are a match to TRBD2. The CDR3 covers 18 residues. J gave up 9 bases and V 6 bases, and 17 bases lay outside the gene matches. Germline-derived CDR1 and CDR2 are MDHEN and SYDVKM. This CDR3 is CASSMRGTSGMAEGEQFF. The DNA for the CDR3 is TGTGCCAGCAGCATGCGGGGGACTAGCGGGATGGCAGAGGGTGAGCAGTTCTTC.

The V call is TRBV4-2, the J call TRBJ1-3; the D gene is possibly TRBD1 (5 bases). CDR3 length: 17 amino acids. Trimming left V 0 bases short and J 0 bases short, with 12 bases between. Per the germline V gene, CDR1 is LGHNA and CDR2 is YNFKEQ. The CDR3 DNA reads as TGTGCCAGCAGCCAAGATGGGGGGGATTACTCTGGAAACACCATATATTTT. Translating gives CASSQDGGDYSGNTIYF.

The chain has TRBV24-1 and TRBJ1-4; D is perhaps TRBD1 (5 bases). V was clipped by 3 bases and J by 7 bases, with 11 bases between them. The CDR3 has 14 amino acids. CDR1 and CDR2 from the germline V gene are KGHDR and SFDVKD. In DNA, the CDR3 is TGTGCCACCAGTGATACGACAGACCCTGAAAAACTGTTTTTT. Protein product: CATSDTTDPEKLFF.

The chain employs TRBV7-2 and TRBJ1-2; possibly TRBD1 for D (6 bases). The CDR3 sequence is 14 residues long. Germline CDR1 and CDR2: SGHTA and FQGNSA. Trimming removed 4 bases at V and 10 bases at J, with 19 bases between. The CDR3 spells CASSSLTGAGAYTF. CDR3 coding DNA: TGTGCCAGCAGCTCATTGACAGGTGCGGGGGCCTACACCTTC.

This chain joins TRBV6-6 and TRBJ2-5; 9 bases fit TRBD1. Germline CDR1 and CDR2: MNHNY and SVGAGI (reference sequence). This CDR3 is 13 amino acids long. Germline trimming cut 8 bases from V and 4 bases from J; bases unmatched to any gene: 5. The CDR3 region is CASGQGTGETQYF. The CDR3 nucleotides read TGTGCCAGCGGACAGGGGACGGGAGAGACCCAGTACTTC.

The chain carries TRBV11-2 and TRBJ1-6; 8 bases align to TRBD1. With 5 bases clipped from V and 7 bases from J, the junction kept 13 bases outside the gene matches. Per germline, CDR1 SGHAT and CDR2 FQNNGV. The CDR3 has 17 amino acids. The CDR3 is CASSATGRGLENSPLHF. The DNA for the CDR3 is TGTGCCAGCAGCGCCACCGGCAGGGGGCTGGAAAATTCACCCCTCCACTTT.

The V and J genes are TRBV6-5 and TRBJ2-2; 7 bases match TRBD2. Per the germline V gene, CDR1 is MNHEY and CDR2 is SVGAGI. CDR3 length equals 15 residues. Trimming took 6 bases from V and 5 from J; bases not matched to a gene: 9. CDR3 bases: TGTGCCAGCAGGCAGACTAGCTTTACTACCGGGGAGCTGTTTTTT. It codes for CASRQTSFTTGELFF.

J is TRBJ2-7 and V is TRBV19; D is possibly TRBD1 (5 bases). CDR1 and CDR2 from the germline V gene are LNHDA and SQIVND (reference sequence). V was trimmed by 3 bases and J by 0 bases, leaving 15 bases between them. This CDR3 has 16 amino acids. The CDR3 sequence is CASSITTGFPSYEQYF. For the CDR3, the DNA is TGTGCCAGTAGTATCACTACAGGTTTTCCCTCCTACGAGCAGTACTTC.

This chain connects TRBV7-2 to TRBJ2-2, with a tentative D call TRBD1 (6 bases). V gave up 5 bases and J gave up 2 bases, with 9 bases separating them. The CDR3 totals 14 residues. Germline assignment: CDR1 SGHTA and CDR2 FQGNSA. The CDR3 coding sequence is TGTGCCAGCAGCGGACAGCTTAACACCGGGGAGCTGTTTTTT. Residues: CASSGQLNTGELFF.

J is TRBJ1-4 and V is TRBV6-5; 9 bases agree with TRBD1. Germline trimming cut 6 bases from V and 4 bases from J; bases unmatched to any gene: 3. CDR1 is MNHEY and CDR2 is SVGAGI in the germline V gene. The CDR3 sequence is 14 residues long. In nucleotides, the CDR3 is TGTGCCAGCAGGAAGGGACAGGGTAATGAAAAACTGTTTTTT. Translating it yields CASRKGQGNEKLFF.

The V and J genes are TRBV30 and TRBJ1-2; D is perhaps TRBD1 (6 bases). The CDR3 contains 12 residues. V lost 0 bases and J lost 4, with 6 bases in between. Germline V gene data show CDR1 as GTSNPN and CDR2 as SVGIG (reference sequence). Here the CDR3 DNA reads TGTGCCTGGAGTGTCAGGGGCTATGGCTACACCTTC. This translates into CAWSVRGYGYTF.

This clone was picked up a small number of times. This chain links TRBV7-8 with TRBJ1-2; 9 bases line up with TRBD1. This CDR3 is built from 12 residues. The ends lost 5 bases at V and 7 bases at J; junction bases unmatched: 2. CDR1 and CDR2 from the germline V gene are SGHVS and FQNEAQ. CDR3 DNA sequence: TGTGCCAGCAGCGTGACAGGGGGTGGCTACACCTTC. It translates to CASSVTGGGYTF.

This clone was seen a few times. This sequence joins TRBV7-2 and TRBJ2-5, with D unresolved. Germline V CDR1 and CDR2: SGHTA, FQGNSA. This CDR3 contains 14 residues. V was trimmed by 6 bases and J by 1 base, leaving 12 bases between them. The CDR3 is CASSPSRGQETQYF. The CDR3 DNA sequence: TGTGCCAGCAGTCCCTCTAGAGGCCAAGAGACCCAGTACTTC.

The chain recombines TRBV2 with TRBJ1-2; TRBD1 agrees at 9 bases. The CDR3 spans 15 residues. V lost 9 bases, J lost 3 bases, and 11 bases stayed unmatched. Germline assignment: CDR1 SNHLY and CDR2 FYNNEI. The CDR3 spells CASRNRGTGHYGYTF. CDR3 coding DNA: TGTGCCAGTCGGAACCGGGGGACAGGGCACTATGGCTACACCTTC. The complete variable domain, with remaining parts taken from reference TRBV2 and TRBJ1-2, reads EPEVTQTPSHQVTQMGQEVILRCVPISNHLYFYWYRQILGQKVEFLVSFYNNEISEKSEIFDDQFSVERPDGSNFTLKIRSTKLEDSAMYFCASRNRGTGHYGYTFGSGTRLTVV.

CDR3 loop: CASSLHYEQYF. The CDR3 DNA follows: TGTGCCAGCAGTTTACACTACGAGCAGTACTTC. V and J are TRBV5-4 and TRBJ2-7; D call uncertain. The CDR3 has 11 residues. Germline CDR1 is SGHNT and CDR2 is YYREEE (reference sequence). V was trimmed by 5 bases and J by 3 bases, leaving 6 bases between them. Variable domain in full (rest from reference TRBV5-4 and TRBJ2-7): ETGVTQSPTHLIKTRGQQVTLRCSSQSGHNTVSWYQQALGQGPQFIFQYYREEENGRGNFPPRFSGLQFPNYSSELNVNALELDDSALYLCASSLHYEQYFGPGTRLTVT.

The DNA for the CDR3 is TGCGCCAGCAGCGTAAGCAGCGGTGAAAAACTGTTTTTT. Encoded protein: CASSVSSGEKLFF. The rearrangement uses TRBV5-1 and TRBJ1-4; D is ambiguous. V was shortened by 4 bases and J by 7 bases, with 11 bases between the two germline ends. The CDR3 loop spans 13 amino acids. CDR1 and CDR2 (germline): SGHRS, YFSETQ.

The V and J genes are TRBV6-5 and TRBJ2-5; maybe TRBD2 (5 bases). CDR3 length: 15 amino acids. Germline assignment: CDR1 MNHEY and CDR2 SVGAGI. Trimming left V 6 bases short and J 1 base short, with 15 bases between. In nucleotides, the CDR3 is TGTGCCAGCAGGGATATAGTAGCGATCCAAGAGACCCAGTACTTC. This gives the protein CASRDIVAIQETQYF.

CDR3 nucleotide sequence: TGCAGCGTGGATCTCGACAGGGGAGGCTATGGCTACACCTTC. Encoded protein: CSVDLDRGGYGYTF. The rearrangement joins TRBV29-1 to TRBJ1-2; TRBD1 matches 8 bases. The germline V gene encodes CDR1 SQVTM and CDR2 ANQGSEA. The V gene end was trimmed by 6 bases and the J gene end by 4 bases; junction bases not matched to a gene: 10. The length of the CDR3 is 14 residues.

The rearrangement links TRBV6-5 to TRBJ1-5, with TRBD1 matching 9 bases. CDR3 length equals 14 residues. The germline gives CDR1 MNHEY, CDR2 SVGAGI. The V and J ends lost 6 bases and 4 bases, in that order; junction bases with no gene match: 4. CDR3 in amino acids: CASRVGTGNQPQHF. The CDR3 nucleotides are TGTGCCAGCAGGGTCGGGACAGGGAATCAGCCCCAGCATTTT.